The source of this TCR beta chain is a study of glioma-infiltrating T cells. Notes on the study in general: Only very few CDR3 sequences appeared in both tissue and blood. Above-expected tissue-blood divergence occurred in all gliomas, most in low-grade ones.

Germline V gene data show CDR1 as SEHNR and CDR2 as FQNEAQ (reference sequence). The CDR3 has 11 amino acids. Turning to this clonotype: Its matching antigen is unknown. This may arise from a read error, as a much more abundant clone is one base away.

Using RNA template, CDR3s of TCR alpha and beta were amplified with iRepertoire arm-PCR. TCRdb fed the multiplex PCR reads into MiXCR, producing one record per CDR3 protein. Of around 100,000 distinct CDR3 sequences in the sample, about 30% are singletons; the top ten hold 44%. The specimen sequenced was glioma tissue, nonneoplastic brain tissue, or PBMCs (not recorded which). The TCR sequence derives from a human donor with low-grade glioma or glioblastoma, undergoing nonglioma brain surgery, or in good health (not recorded which). The chain has TRBV7-9 and TRBJ2-1; no clear D. The CDR3 bases are TGTGCCAGCAGCTTATTCGGTGAGCAGTCCTTC. Its translation is CASSLFGEQSF.